This T cell receptor beta chain was retrieved from a study of identical twins. General study points: The conclusions drew on cross-sectional statistical analysis instead of tracking the same donors. There was an excess of low generation probability in the out-of-frame alpha sequences that twins shared. Analyses based on zero insertions could be partly confounded by invariant MAIT and iNKT cells.

TCRdb itself ran the 5' RACE reads through MiXCR, one entry per CDR3 protein. Here the sample spans 450,000 to 650,000 distinct CDR3 sequences, 9.5% to 10% being singletons. As concerns this clonotype: Its target is not known.

Healthy Caucasians alone served as donors. The germline V gene has CDR1 MDHEN and CDR2 SYDVKM. Deletions cut 4 bases from V and 2 bases from J, with 12 bases between. This CDR3 contains 14 residues. The sample was also linked to a second study, of yellow fever vaccine responses in identical twins.

The sequenced material came from PBMCs. This sequence originates from a woman aged 18-35 years in good health. The chain is built from TRBV28 and TRBJ2-7; no definite D call. In nucleotides, the CDR3 is TGTGCCAGCAGTTACCCGGGCCTCCCCTACGAGCAGTACTTC. Translating gives CASSYPGLPYEQYF.